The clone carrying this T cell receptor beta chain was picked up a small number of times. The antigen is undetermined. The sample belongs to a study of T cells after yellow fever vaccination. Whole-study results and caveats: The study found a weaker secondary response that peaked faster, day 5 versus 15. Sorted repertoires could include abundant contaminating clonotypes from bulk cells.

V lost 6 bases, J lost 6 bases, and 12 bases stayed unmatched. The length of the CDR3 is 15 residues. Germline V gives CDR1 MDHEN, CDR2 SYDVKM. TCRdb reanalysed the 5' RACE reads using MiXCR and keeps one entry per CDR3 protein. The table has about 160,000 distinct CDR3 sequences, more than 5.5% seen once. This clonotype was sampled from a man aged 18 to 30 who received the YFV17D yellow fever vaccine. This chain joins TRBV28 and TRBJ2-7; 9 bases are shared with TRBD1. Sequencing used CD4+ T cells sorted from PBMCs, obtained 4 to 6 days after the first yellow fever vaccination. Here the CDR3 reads CASSSAGTGLVEQYF. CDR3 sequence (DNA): TGTGCCAGCAGCTCAGCCGGGACAGGGTTAGTCGAGCAGTACTTC.